A selection of T cell receptor beta chains follows, all from one sample in a study of shared clonotypes between healthy human individuals. Data came from immunoSEQ multiplex PCR; TCRdb stores just in-frame clones and leaves some out. The sample includes 2.3 million or so clones, over 90% of them seen just once. The sequencing input was naive CD4+ T cells from PBMCs. These receptors were collected from a man between 18 and 35 years old in good health. Some clones in this sample may be carry-over from other donors' samples. Both conserved end residues are part of each CDR3. Fields, in order: D gene, V gene, J gene, clone size, CDR3 protein, CDR3 DNA. D genes are given only for firm matches. Clone size appears in some rows only: once, few, many, or a class for an expanded clone.

D: .; V: TRBV27; J: TRBJ2-3; size: .; CDR3: CASSLRRTSTQYF; DNA: TGTGCCAGCAGTTTAAGGAGGACGAGTACGCAGTATTTT
D: .; V: TRBV4-1; J: TRBJ2-2; size: .; CDR3: CASRLGQRTNTGELFF; DNA: TGCGCCAGCAGACTGGGACAACGAACGAACACCGGGGAGCTGTTTTTT
D: .; V: TRBV6-6; J: TRBJ2-2; size: .; CDR3: CASSLVRNTGELFF; DNA: TGTGCCAGCAGTTTAGTGAGAAACACCGGGGAGCTGTTTTTT
D: .; V: TRBV27; J: TRBJ2-7; size: .; CDR3: CASSPSYEQYF; DNA: TGTGCCAGCAGTCCCTCCTACGAGCAGTACTTC
D: .; V: TRBV6-6; J: TRBJ1-1; size: .; CDR3: CASRSGVPNTEAFF; DNA: TGTGCCAGCAGGTCGGGAGTCCCGAACACTGAAGCTTTCTTT
D: TRBD2; V: TRBV5-1; J: TRBJ2-1; size: .; CDR3: CASSPGGREGRSEQFF; DNA: TGCGCCAGCAGCCCCGGGGGGCGGGAGGGCCGCAGTGAGCAGTTCTTC
D: TRBD1; V: TRBV7-2; J: TRBJ2-4; size: .; CDR3: CASSDRALGNIQYF; DNA: TGTGCCAGCAGCGACAGGGCGTTGGGGAACATTCAGTACTTC
D: .; V: TRBV5-1; J: TRBJ2-1; size: .; CDR3: CASSLAGGAGGLYNEQFF; DNA: TGCGCCAGCAGCTTGGCCGGGGGAGCGGGTGGGCTTTACAATGAGCAGTTCTTC
D: TRBD1; V: TRBV5-5; J: TRBJ2-7; size: .; CDR3: CASSASQGAHEQYF; DNA: TGTGCCAGCAGCGCTTCCCAGGGGGCTCACGAGCAGTACTTC
D: .; V: TRBV11-2; J: TRBJ2-6; size: .; CDR3: CASSSLLSVLTF; DNA: TGTGCCAGCAGCTCTCTGTTAAGCGTCCTGACTTTC
D: TRBD1; V: TRBV7-9; J: TRBJ1-2; size: .; CDR3: CASSSGTGTDYGYTF; DNA: TGTGCCAGCAGCTCAGGGACAGGTACAGACTATGGCTACACCTTC
D: .; V: TRBV5-1; J: TRBJ2-4; size: .; CDR3: CASSLFRTDPKNIQYF; DNA: TGCGCCAGCAGCTTATTTAGGACAGACCCTAAAAACATTCAGTACTTC
D: .; V: TRBV11-2; J: TRBJ2-7; size: once; CDR3: CASSLSGLGSFTYEQYF; DNA: TGTGCCAGCAGCTTATCCGGTCTAGGGTCCTTTACCTACGAGCAGTACTTC
D: .; V: TRBV7-6; J: TRBJ1-1; size: .; CDR3: CASSLGGNVEAFF; DNA: TGTGCCAGCAGCTTGGGGGGCAACGTTGAAGCTTTCTTT
D: .; V: TRBV6-1; J: TRBJ1-5; size: .; CDR3: CASIAEGQPQHF; DNA: TGTGCCAGCATAGCCGAGGGGCAGCCCCAGCATTTT
D: TRBD1; V: TRBV15; J: TRBJ1-4; size: .; CDR3: CATSRTGFGEKLFF; DNA: TGTGCCACCAGCAGGACAGGGTTTGGCGAAAAACTGTTTTTT
D: TRBD1; V: TRBV7-3; J: TRBJ2-1; size: .; CDR3: CASSSGGQETNEQFF; DNA: TGTGCCAGCAGCTCTGGGGGACAGGAAACCAATGAGCAGTTCTTC
D: TRBD1; V: TRBV29-1; J: TRBJ1-3; size: .; CDR3: CSVAGTGTGNTIYF; DNA: TGCAGCGTCGCCGGGACAGGGACTGGAAACACCATATATTTT
D: .; V: TRBV18; J: TRBJ1-2; size: .; CDR3: CASSPTSNYGYTF; DNA: TGTGCCAGCTCACCCACGTCAAACTATGGCTACACCTTC
D: .; V: TRBV18; J: TRBJ1-3; size: .; CDR3: CASSPSGNTIYF; DNA: TGTGCCAGCTCCCCCTCTGGAAACACCATATATTTT
D: .; V: TRBV28; J: TRBJ2-2; size: .; CDR3: CASSLLRGELFF; DNA: TGTGCCAGCAGTTTACTTCGGGGGGAGCTGTTTTTT
D: .; V: TRBV7-9; J: TRBJ2-1; size: .; CDR3: CASSPGAEIGNEQFF; DNA: TGTGCCAGCAGCCCCGGGGCAGAAATAGGCAATGAGCAGTTCTTC
D: .; V: TRBV9; J: TRBJ1-1; size: .; CDR3: CASSVASVTEAFF; DNA: TGTGCCAGCAGCGTAGCTTCGGTTACTGAAGCTTTCTTT
D: .; V: TRBV6-1; J: TRBJ2-3; size: .; CDR3: CASSERALSTDTQYF; DNA: TGTGCCAGCAGTGAACGGGCCTTGAGCACAGATACGCAGTATTTT
D: .; V: TRBV6-1; J: TRBJ2-7; size: .; CDR3: CASSEHRDYEQYF; DNA: TGTGCCAGCAGTGAGCACAGGGACTACGAGCAGTACTTC
D: .; V: TRBV19; J: TRBJ1-2; size: few; CDR3: CASSIGRLNYGYTF; DNA: TGTGCCAGTAGTATCGGACGGCTTAACTATGGCTACACCTTC
D: .; V: TRBV28; J: TRBJ2-7; size: .; CDR3: CASDAGYEQYF; DNA: TGTGCCAGCGACGCGGGCTACGAGCAGTACTTC
D: TRBD1; V: TRBV5-1; J: TRBJ2-3; size: .; CDR3: CASSLALGQTTDTQYF; DNA: TGCGCCAGCAGCTTGGCTCTGGGACAGACCACAGATACGCAGTATTTT
D: .; V: TRBV11-2; J: TRBJ2-7; size: .; CDR3: CASSSYHTGRSSYEQYF; DNA: TGTGCCAGCAGCTCTTACCACACGGGGAGGAGCTCCTACGAGCAGTACTTC
D: .; V: TRBV7-8; J: TRBJ2-2; size: .; CDR3: CASSPSPGTTGELFF; DNA: TGTGCCAGCAGCCCTTCCCCAGGGACCACCGGGGAGCTGTTTTTT
D: .; V: TRBV5-1; J: TRBJ1-2; size: .; CDR3: CASSLGRGDYTF; DNA: TGCGCCAGCAGCTTAGGGAGGGGTGACTACACCTTC
D: .; V: TRBV5-8; J: TRBJ1-5; size: .; CDR3: CASSLWKRRNQPQHF; DNA: TGTGCCAGCAGCTTGTGGAAACGCCGCAATCAGCCCCAGCATTTT
D: .; V: TRBV6-5; J: TRBJ2-5; size: .; CDR3: CASSRSNFQETQYF; DNA: TGTGCCAGCAGCCGATCCAATTTCCAAGAGACCCAGTACTTC
D: .; V: TRBV30; J: TRBJ1-3; size: .; CDR3: CAWTRPGNTIYF; DNA: TGTGCCTGGACGCGGCCTGGAAACACCATATATTTT
D: .; V: TRBV5-4; J: TRBJ2-3; size: .; CDR3: CASSSRASTDTQYF; DNA: TGTGCCAGCAGCTCTCGGGCAAGCACAGATACGCAGTATTTT
D: .; V: TRBV18; J: TRBJ2-7; size: .; CDR3: CASSPPDGPGEQYF; DNA: TGTGCCAGCTCACCACCTGACGGTCCGGGCGAGCAGTACTTC
D: .; V: TRBV6-1; J: TRBJ1-4; size: .; CDR3: CASSVIHTATNEKLFF; DNA: TGTGCCAGCAGTGTGATCCACACTGCAACTAATGAAAAACTGTTTTTT
D: .; V: TRBV7-9; J: TRBJ2-5; size: .; CDR3: CASSLPRSSAQETQYF; DNA: TGTGCCAGCAGCTTACCTCGGTCTAGCGCGCAAGAGACCCAGTACTTC
D: TRBD1; V: TRBV5-4; J: TRBJ2-1; size: .; CDR3: CASSLVLGQANNEQFF; DNA: TGTGCCAGTAGCTTAGTCTTGGGACAGGCGAACAATGAGCAGTTCTTC
D: TRBD1; V: TRBV11-2; J: TRBJ2-7; size: once; CDR3: CASRAGTGFSYEQYF; DNA: TGTGCCAGCAGAGCCGGGACAGGGTTCTCCTACGAGCAGTACTTC
D: .; V: TRBV29-1; J: TRBJ2-3; size: .; CDR3: CSVEGFAQYF; DNA: TGCAGCGTTGAGGGTTTCGCGCAGTATTTT
D: .; V: TRBV29-1; J: TRBJ1-2; size: .; CDR3: CSPSPLDPRGYTF; DNA: TGCAGCCCCAGTCCTCTTGATCCCCGCGGCTACACCTTC
D: TRBD1; V: TRBV7-6; J: TRBJ2-7; size: .; CDR3: CASSSRQGAYEQYF; DNA: TGTGCCAGCAGCTCCCGACAGGGGGCATACGAGCAGTACTTC
D: TRBD1; V: TRBV6-1; J: TRBJ1-3; size: .; CDR3: CASSVRQGGDTIYF; DNA: TGTGCCAGCAGTGTAAGACAGGGAGGGGACACCATATATTTT
D: TRBD2; V: TRBV9; J: TRBJ2-3; size: .; CDR3: CASSVDGRSAGGYTDTQYF; DNA: TGTGCCAGCAGCGTAGACGGCAGATCAGCGGGAGGGTACACAGATACGCAGTATTTT
D: .; V: TRBV9; J: TRBJ2-7; size: .; CDR3: CASSVEQQSYEQYF; DNA: TGTGCCAGCAGCGTAGAGCAGCAATCCTACGAGCAGTACTTC
D: .; V: TRBV4-2; J: TRBJ1-2; size: .; CDR3: CASSRGGNYGYTF; DNA: TGTGCCAGCAGCCGCGGTGGTAACTATGGCTACACCTTC
D: .; V: TRBV28; J: TRBJ2-3; size: .; CDR3: CASSLPDTQYF; DNA: TGTGCCAGCAGTTTACCAGATACGCAGTATTTT
D: .; V: TRBV5-1; J: TRBJ2-3; size: few; CDR3: CASSLADTQYF; DNA: TGCGCCAGCAGCTTGGCCGATACGCAGTATTTT
D: TRBD2; V: TRBV2; J: TRBJ2-1; size: .; CDR3: CASSERLAGNEQFF; DNA: TGTGCCAGCAGTGAACGACTAGCGGGAAATGAGCAGTTCTTC
D: .; V: TRBV7-7; J: TRBJ2-1; size: .; CDR3: CASSLRRTDNGNEQFF; DNA: TGTGCCAGCAGCTTAAGGCGGACTGATAACGGCAATGAGCAGTTCTTC
D: .; V: TRBV7-9; J: TRBJ2-7; size: .; CDR3: CASSLGVRQDYEQYF; DNA: TGTGCCAGCAGCTTAGGTGTGAGACAGGACTACGAGCAGTACTTC
D: .; V: TRBV28; J: TRBJ1-2; size: .; CDR3: CASSPTGARAYGYTF; DNA: TGTGCCAGCAGCCCGACGGGGGCGCGAGCCTATGGCTACACCTTC
D: .; V: TRBV7-2; J: TRBJ1-1; size: .; CDR3: CASSLTETMNTEAFF; DNA: TGTGCCAGCAGCTTAACCGAAACCATGAACACTGAAGCTTTCTTT
D: TRBD2; V: TRBV5-1; J: TRBJ2-1; size: .; CDR3: CASSPRTSGNEQFF; DNA: TGCGCCAGCTCCCCTCGGACTAGCGGCAATGAGCAGTTCTTC
D: TRBD2; V: TRBV11-3; J: TRBJ2-1; size: .; CDR3: CASSLHPPGLAGGPGEQFF; DNA: TGTGCCAGCAGTCTTCATCCCCCGGGACTAGCGGGAGGGCCAGGTGAGCAGTTCTTC
D: TRBD1; V: TRBV28; J: TRBJ1-4; size: .; CDR3: CASSPTGLNEKLFF; DNA: TGTGCCAGCAGCCCGACAGGGTTAAATGAAAAACTGTTTTTT